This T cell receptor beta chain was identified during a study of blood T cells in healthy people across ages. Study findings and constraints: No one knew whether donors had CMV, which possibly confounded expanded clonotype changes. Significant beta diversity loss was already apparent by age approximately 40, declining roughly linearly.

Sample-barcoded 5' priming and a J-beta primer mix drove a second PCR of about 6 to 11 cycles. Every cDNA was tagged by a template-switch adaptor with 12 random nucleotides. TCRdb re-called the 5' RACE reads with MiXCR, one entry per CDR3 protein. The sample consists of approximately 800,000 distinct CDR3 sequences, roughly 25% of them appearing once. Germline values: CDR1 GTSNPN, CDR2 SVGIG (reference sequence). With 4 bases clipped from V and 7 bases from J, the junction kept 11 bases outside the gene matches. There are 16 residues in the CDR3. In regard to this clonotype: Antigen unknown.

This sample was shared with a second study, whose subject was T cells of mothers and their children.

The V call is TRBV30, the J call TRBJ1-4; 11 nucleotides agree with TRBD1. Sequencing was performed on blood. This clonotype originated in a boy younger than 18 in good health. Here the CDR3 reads CAWTTGQGVLSEKLFF. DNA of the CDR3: TGTGCCTGGACCACGGGACAGGGGGTTTTGAGTGAAAAACTGTTTTTT.